This T cell receptor (beta chain) is from a study of blood T cell repertoires in COVID-19. Only in-frame clones appear in the TCRdb table, and some are missing; sequencing was by immunoSEQ multiplex PCR. The table shows around 89,000 clones, with roughly 88% occurring only once. CDR1 LNHDA and CDR2 SQIVND come from the germline V gene (reference sequence). V dropped 1 base and J dropped 9; count of bases not matched to a gene: 5. The CDR3 consists of 14 residues. The sequence was obtained from a man in his 60s with acute or convalescent COVID-19. The chain combines TRBV19 with TRBJ2-1, with 8 bases matching TRBD2. The sequencing input was peripheral blood. The CDR3 spells CASSIAGGPSEQFF. The CDR3 nucleotides read TGTGCCAGTAGTATAGCGGGAGGGCCATCTGAGCAGTTCTTC.